A single sample gave rise to the 14 T cell receptor beta chains below, sequenced in a study of Ad26.COV2.S vaccination and SARS-CoV-2 variants. TCRdb keeps only in-frame clones here, not all; method: immunoSEQ multiplex PCR. Here the sample spans around 250,000 clones, around 88% being singletons. The treatment is: over 15 received Ad26.COV2.S at low or high dose, single or two shots; 5 received placebo; per-sample allocation not given. On day 63 after the first injection, vaccine and placebo recipients gave samples. The sequenced sample was peripheral blood, obtained in a trial of Ad26.COV2.S vaccine versus placebo. These receptors originate from a person between 18 and 65 years old who received the Ad26.COV2.S COVID-19 vaccine or a placebo.

The chain joins TRBV6-6 to TRBJ2-6; TRBD1 matches 8 bases. The CDR3 consists of 17 residues. The germline CDR1 and CDR2 sequences are MNHNY and SVGAGI (reference sequence). The J segment lost 0 bases and the V segment lost 5 bases, leaving 6 bases of the junction unmatched. The CDR3 bases are TGTGCCAGCAGTCCCTGGACAGGGAGCTCTGGGGCCAACGTCCTGACTTTC. It yields the protein CASSPWTGSSGANVLTF.

The chain carries TRBV6-4 and TRBJ1-2, with D maybe TRBD1 (6 bases). The length of the CDR3 is 13 residues. CDR1 and CDR2 (germline): MRHNA, SNTAGT. V was trimmed by 5 bases and J by 4 bases, leaving 11 bases between them. The CDR3 spells CASSLSTGYGYTF. In nucleotides, the CDR3 is TGTGCCAGCAGTCTCTCGACAGGCTATGGCTACACCTTC.

This chain connects TRBV7-6 to TRBJ2-2, with 13 positions matching TRBD2. The CDR3 spans 15 residues. Germline loops: CDR1 SGHVS, CDR2 FNYEAQ. The V segment lost 5 bases and the J segment 4 bases; nucleotides outside the gene matches: 1. The CDR3 is CASSRTSGSTGELFF. The CDR3 nucleotides read TGTGCCAGCAGCCGGACTAGCGGGAGCACCGGGGAGCTGTTTTTT.

This clone was recorded only once. Different DNA sequences within this sample yield the same CDR3. Written as DNA, the CDR3 is TGTGCCAGCTCACCGGGGACAGGGGAAGAGACCCAGTACTTC. This translates into CASSPGTGEETQYF. This chain connects TRBV18 to TRBJ2-5, with 10 bases aligning to TRBD1. J gave up 3 bases and V 3 bases, and 1 base lay outside the gene matches. CDR3 length: 14 amino acids. Looked up from germline, CDR1 is KGHSH and CDR2 is LQKENI.

The V gene is TRBV7-8, the J gene TRBJ1-5; TRBD1 might be the D (5 bases). This CDR3 comprises 16 residues. The germline gives CDR1 SGHVS, CDR2 FQNEAQ. V lost 0 bases, J lost 3 bases, and 12 bases lay in between. This CDR3 is CASSLAPGRPNQPQHF. DNA of the CDR3: TGTGCCAGCAGCTTAGCGCCGGGACGGCCCAATCAGCCCCAGCATTTT.

Comment on this clone: An end of the junction does not agree with germline; a read error may underlie this. This chain uses TRBV12-3 or TRBV12-4 with TRBJ1-3; D uncertain. The length of the CDR3 is 12 residues. DNA for the CDR3: TGTGCCAGCAGTTTCCCTGGGAACACCATATATTTT. This sequence encodes CASSFPGNTIYF.

The chain links TRBV6-5 to TRBJ2-3, with 10 bases aligning to TRBD2. In germline, CDR1 is MNHEY, CDR2 SVGAGI. The CDR3 has 15 amino acids. Germline trimming cut 7 bases from V and 1 base from J; bases unmatched to any gene: 5. The CDR3 DNA reads TGTGCCAGCACCTCCGGACTAGCGGGCACAGATACGCAGTATTTT. It is translated as CASTSGLAGTDTQYF.

The V call is TRBV5-1, the J call TRBJ2-7, with 11 bases identical to TRBD1. The junction had 2 bases not matched to a gene; V was cut back by 5 bases and J by 7 bases. Germline V gives CDR1 SGHRS, CDR2 YFSETQ. The CDR3 runs to 12 residues. The CDR3 DNA sequence: TGCGCCAGCAGGGGGACAGGGGGTGAGCAGTACGTC. Residues: CASRGTGGEQYV.

The chain employs TRBV29-1 and TRBJ1-1; TRBD1 aligns across 8 bases. CDR1 is SQVTM, CDR2 ANQGSEA, per germline. V lost 5 bases to trimming and J lost 4 bases; unmatched junction nucleotides: 6. This CDR3 has 13 residues. CDR3: CSVQTGVVTEAFF. CDR3 nucleotides: TGCAGCGTTCAGACAGGGGTGGTCACTGAAGCTTTCTTT.

This clone was recorded once. This chain uses TRBV6-5 with TRBJ1-5; TRBD1 matches at 9 bases. The germline gives CDR1 MNHEY, CDR2 SVGAGI. J lost 5 bases, V lost 2 bases, and 4 bases had no gene match. The length of the CDR3 is 15 residues. CDR3 sequence: CASSYGQGIDQPQHF. CDR3 bases: TGTGCCAGCAGTTACGGACAGGGGATCGATCAGCCCCAGCATTTT.

V is TRBV3-1 (or the pseudogene TRBV3-2) and J is TRBJ2-5, with D possibly matching TRBD1 (5 bases). The CDR3 is 14 amino acids. V lost 4 bases and J 1 base, leaving 10 bases between the germline ends. Germline assignment: CDR1 LGHDT and CDR2 YNNKEL (reference sequence). The DNA for the CDR3 is TGTGCCAGCAGCCTTGACAGTTCCCAAGAGACCCAGTACTTC. Translated: CASSLDSSQETQYF.

The rearrangement links TRBV19 to TRBJ2-3, with a possible D match to TRBD2 (6 bases). V dropped 6 bases and J dropped 7 bases, with 14 bases sitting between them. The germline gives CDR1 LNHDA, CDR2 SQIVND (reference sequence). The CDR3 spans 13 residues. The CDR3 DNA follows: TGTGCCAGTAGCCCAAGCGGGCTCTATACGCAGTATTTT. It codes for CASSPSGLYTQYF.

V is TRBV4-1 and J is TRBJ2-5; D possibly matches TRBD1 or TRBD2 (5 bases each). The germline V and J ends were trimmed by 1 base and 4 bases, with 16 bases remaining between them. The CDR3 covers 16 residues. Looked up from germline, CDR1 is MGHRA and CDR2 is YSYEKL. The chain's CDR3 is CASSQGLAGLRETQYF. CDR3 DNA: TGCGCCAGCAGCCAAGGGCTAGCAGGGTTGCGAGAGACCCAGTACTTC.

The genes are TRBV6-2 or TRBV6-3 and TRBJ2-7, with 9 nucleotides matching TRBD2. CDR3 size: 14 residues. With V trimmed by 2 bases and J by 2 bases, 1 base remained unmatched. Looked up from germline, CDR1 is MNHEY and CDR2 is SVGEGT. CDR3 nucleotides: TGTGCCAGCAGTTACGCGGGAGGGCCCTACGAGCAGTACTTC. Its translation is CASSYAGGPYEQYF.